This passage covers 11 T cell receptor beta chains from one sample sequenced in a study of CD8+ T cells in alopecia areata. Extracted from the samples, RNA was reverse transcribed into cDNA to serve as the sequencing template. The assay was immunoSEQ multiplex PCR, and TCRdb's table has in-frame clones only and misses some. The sample records some 120,000 clones, approximately 58% being singletons. This material consisted of CD4+ T cells sorted from blood, taken at week 0. These receptor sequences come from a human donor with alopecia areata.

This clone has a handful of counts. V gene TRBV18 combines with J gene TRBJ2-3, with D unresolved. V lost 1 base to trimming and J lost 2 bases, with 4 bases between them. The germline V gene has CDR1 KGHSH and CDR2 LQKENI. The CDR3 has 13 amino acids. The CDR3 bases are TGTGCCAGCTCACCACTTACCACAGATACGCAGTATTTT. It translates to CASSPLTTDTQYF.

This clone was picked up one time. The chain uses TRBV9 and TRBJ2-1; no reliable D call. V was trimmed by 0 bases and J by 0 bases, leaving 7 bases between them. CDR1 is SGDLS, CDR2 YYNGEE, per germline. The CDR3 sequence is 15 residues long. The CDR3, as DNA: TGTGCCAGCAGCGTAGCTGTAAGCTCCTACAATGAGCAGTTCTTC. It is translated as CASSVAVSSYNEQFF.

The chain couples TRBV5-1 to TRBJ1-4; D gene ambiguous. The germline V gene has CDR1 SGHRS and CDR2 YFSETQ. Trimming took 4 bases from V and 8 from J, leaving 6 bases between them. The CDR3 contains 11 residues. In nucleotides, the CDR3 is TGCGCCAGCAGCAACGGGGAAAAACTGTTTTTT. Protein product: CASSNGEKLFF.

This chain uses TRBV7-2 with TRBJ2-5; the D gene is possibly TRBD1 (5 bases). The CDR3 extends over 13 amino acids. The V and J ends lost 4 bases and 1 base respectively, with 7 bases between them. Germline V gene data show CDR1 as SGHTA and CDR2 as FQGNSA. CDR3 sequence: CASSWGPQETQYF. The DNA of the CDR3 is TGTGCCAGCAGCTGGGGCCCCCAAGAGACCCAGTACTTC.

The CDR3, as DNA: TGTGCTAGTGGTTTGGTAGCGGGAGTACAGTTCTTC. Amino acids: CASGLVAGVQFF. V gene TRBV12-5 combines with J gene TRBJ2-1; 8 bases fit TRBD2. The V segment lost 0 bases and the J segment 13 bases; nucleotides outside the gene matches: 2. CDR1 and CDR2 (germline): LGHNT, FRNRAP. CDR3 length: 12 amino acids. The variable domain in full, completed from reference TRBV12-5 and TRBJ2-1, reads DARVTQTPRHKVTEMGQEVTMRCQPILGHNTVFWYRQTMMQGLELLAYFRNRAPLDDSGMPKDRFSAEMPDATLATLKIQPSEPRDSAVYFCASGLVAGVQFFGPGTRLTVL.

The V call is TRBV6-1, the J call TRBJ1-2, with D maybe TRBD1 (6 bases). The germline V gene encodes CDR1 MNHNS and CDR2 SASEGT. Trimming shortened V by 8 bases and J by 4 bases, and 11 bases separated the two germline ends. The CDR3 runs to 12 residues. CDR3 coding DNA: TGTGCCAGCGTGGGGGGCGGCTATGGCTACACCTTC. Translated: CASVGGGYGYTF.

The gene calls are TRBV5-1 and TRBJ1-1; D is perhaps TRBD1 (6 bases). The V end was cut by 0 bases, the J end by 7 bases, with 13 bases between. CDR3 length: 14 residues. CDR1 and CDR2 from the germline V gene are SGHRS and YFSETQ. The CDR3 coding sequence is TGCGCCAGCAGCTTGGTCAACGGGGGCGGTGAAGCTTTCTTT. Its protein product is CASSLVNGGGEAFF.

This clone was picked up one time. The rearrangement joins TRBV19 to TRBJ2-5, with 11 bases that match TRBD2. The CDR3 runs to 15 residues. Germline CDR1 reads LNHDA; CDR2 reads SQIVND (reference sequence). The J segment lost 5 bases and the V segment lost 8 bases, leaving 10 bases of the junction unmatched. The CDR3 nucleotides read TGTGCCAGTCGAGCTAGCGGGAGGCCGGGGGAGACCCAGTACTTC. This encodes CASRASGRPGETQYF. The whole variable domain, remainder taken from reference TRBV19 and TRBJ2-5, is DGGITQSPKYLFRKEGQNVTLSCEQNLNHDAMYWYRQDPGQGLRLIYYSQIVNDFQKGDIAEGYSVSREKKESFPLTVTSAQKNPTAFYLCASRASGRPGETQYFGPGTRLLVL.

This clone was seen more than once but under ten times. The chain joins TRBV7-2 to TRBJ2-7, with 7 bases identical to TRBD2. Germline V gives CDR1 SGHTA, CDR2 FQGNSA. This CDR3 is 15 amino acids long. The trim removed 5 bases at V and 0 bases at J, leaving 7 bases unmatched. CDR3 region: CASSQTRDYSYEQYF. The CDR3 region has the DNA TGTGCCAGCAGCCAAACTAGGGACTACTCCTACGAGCAGTACTTC.

The chain is built from TRBV7-3 and TRBJ2-5; D is ambiguous. The V end was cut by 5 bases, the J end by 3 bases, with 10 bases between. The germline V gene has CDR1 SGHTA and CDR2 FQGTGA. This CDR3 spans 13 amino acids. The CDR3 coding sequence is TGTGCCAGCAGCGGCAGTCCAGAAGAGACCCAGTACTTC. Translated, it gives CASSGSPEETQYF.

This chain uses TRBV7-9 with TRBJ2-7, with 10 bases matching TRBD1. The V and J ends lost 0 bases and 2 bases, in that order; junction bases with no gene match: 4. The CDR3 is made up of 16 amino acids. Germline CDR1 and CDR2: SEHNR and FQNEAQ (reference sequence). The CDR3 DNA reads as TGTGCCAGCAGCTTAGCGGTAGGGACAGGGGCCTACGAGCAGTACTTC. It yields the protein CASSLAVGTGAYEQYF.